This T cell receptor (beta chain) was identified during a study of shared clonotypes between healthy human individuals. The study, taken as a whole, reports: The diversity represented, both genetic and in exposure history, was limited by few donors. A handful of donors shared approximately 5% of their naive CD4 clonotypes.

With regard to this clone: Its antigen is as yet unknown.

Per germline, CDR1 SGHAT and CDR2 FQDESV (reference sequence). This CDR3 has 14 amino acids. Trimming cost V 4 bases and J 8 bases, with 15 bases left between them. Clones were sequenced by immunoSEQ multiplex PCR, and TCRdb holds only the in-frame ones, with some missing. Here the sample spans over 150,000 clones, 60% to 75% being singletons. Partitioning of CD4+ cells yielded a CD45RA+ naive subset and a CD45RA-negative memory subset. Sequencing was performed on memory CD4+ T cells sorted from blood. Subset reported: CD45RA-negative fraction. This chain uses TRBV11-1 with TRBJ1-5; perhaps TRBD1 as D (6 bases). The sequence was obtained from a young man in good health. CDR3: CASSSISSGEPQHF. The CDR3 DNA follows: TGTGCCAGCAGCTCCATAAGCTCAGGGGAGCCCCAGCATTTT. Full variable domain (outside the CDR3, taken from reference TRBV11-1 and TRBJ1-5): EAEVAQSPRYKITEKSQAVAFWCDPISGHATLYWYRQILGQGPELLVQFQDESVVDDSQLPKDRFSAERLKGVDSTLKIQPAELGDSAMYLCASSSISSGEPQHFGDGTRLSIL.